Presented here are 4 T cell receptor beta chains from one specimen sequenced in a study of CD8+CD57+ T cells in acquired aplastic anemia. Before being chosen for sequencing, patients had shown CD8+CD57+ cell expansion by flow cytometry. TCR beta VDJ and CDR3 profiles were obtained from a genomic DNA template. TCRdb reprocessed the reads via MiXCR and lists one record per CDR3 protein. The table lists fewer than 250,000 distinct CDR3 sequences, roughly half of them singletons. The sequenced sample was sorted CD4+, CD8+, or CD8+CD57+ T cells (not recorded which) from PBMCs. The source of these receptors is a human donor with aplastic anemia.

There are many counts of this clonotype. The chain has TRBV5-1 and TRBJ2-7; perhaps D is TRBD1 or TRBD2 (5 bases each). CDR3 size: 14 residues. Trimming pared 1 base from V and 2 bases from J, leaving 10 bases between. CDR1 SGHRS and CDR2 YFSETQ come from the germline V gene. The CDR3 loop reads CASSLTGATYEQYF. CDR3 coding DNA: TGCGCCAGCAGCTTGACCGGGGCCACCTACGAGCAGTACTTC.

The chain employs TRBV29-1 and TRBJ1-1; possible D gene TRBD1, 5 bases. V dropped 3 bases and J dropped 1 base, with 12 bases sitting between them. Germline V gene lookup returns CDR1 SQVTM and CDR2 ANQGSEA. CDR3 length: 14 residues. CDR3 nucleotides: TGCAGCGTTGATACGGGACGACGGAACACTGAAGCTTTCTTT. Translating it yields CSVDTGRRNTEAFF.

The CDR3 sequence: CASSSGDRGTDTQYF. For the CDR3, the DNA is TGTGCCAGCAGCTCGGGGGATCGCGGCACAGATACGCAGTATTTT. This chain links TRBV7-2 with TRBJ2-3; TRBD2 might be the D (6 bases). The CDR3 has 15 residues. The germline V gene encodes CDR1 SGHTA and CDR2 FQGNSA. Trimming took 4 bases from V and 1 from J, leaving 12 bases between them.

This clonotype was found many times. The chain employs TRBV7-8 and TRBJ2-3; D gene uncertain. The V gene's germline CDR1 is SGHVS and CDR2 FQNEAQ. The CDR3 spans 12 residues. V dropped 1 base and J dropped 5 bases, with 4 bases sitting between them. CDR3 sequence (DNA): TGTGCCAGCAGCTTAGATATAGATACGCAGTATTTT. Protein sequence: CASSLDIDTQYF.